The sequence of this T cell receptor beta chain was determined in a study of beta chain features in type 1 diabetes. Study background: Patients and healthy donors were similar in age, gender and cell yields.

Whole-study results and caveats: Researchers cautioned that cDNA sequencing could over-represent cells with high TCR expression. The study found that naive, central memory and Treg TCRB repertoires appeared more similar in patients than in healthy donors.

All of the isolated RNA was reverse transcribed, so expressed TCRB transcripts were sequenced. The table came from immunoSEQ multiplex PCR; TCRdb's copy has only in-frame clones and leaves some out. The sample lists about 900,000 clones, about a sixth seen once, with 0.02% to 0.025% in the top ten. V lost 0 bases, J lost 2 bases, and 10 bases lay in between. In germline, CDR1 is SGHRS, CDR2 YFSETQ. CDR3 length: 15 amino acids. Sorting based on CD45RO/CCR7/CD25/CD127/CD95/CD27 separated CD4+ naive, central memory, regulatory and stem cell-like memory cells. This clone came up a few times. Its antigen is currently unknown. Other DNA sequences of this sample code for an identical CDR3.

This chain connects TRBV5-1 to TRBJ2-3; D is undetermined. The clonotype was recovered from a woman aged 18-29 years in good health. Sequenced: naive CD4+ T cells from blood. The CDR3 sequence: CASSLGLAVTDTQYF. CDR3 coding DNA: TGCGCCAGCAGCTTGGGCTTAGCAGTCACAGATACGCAGTATTTT.